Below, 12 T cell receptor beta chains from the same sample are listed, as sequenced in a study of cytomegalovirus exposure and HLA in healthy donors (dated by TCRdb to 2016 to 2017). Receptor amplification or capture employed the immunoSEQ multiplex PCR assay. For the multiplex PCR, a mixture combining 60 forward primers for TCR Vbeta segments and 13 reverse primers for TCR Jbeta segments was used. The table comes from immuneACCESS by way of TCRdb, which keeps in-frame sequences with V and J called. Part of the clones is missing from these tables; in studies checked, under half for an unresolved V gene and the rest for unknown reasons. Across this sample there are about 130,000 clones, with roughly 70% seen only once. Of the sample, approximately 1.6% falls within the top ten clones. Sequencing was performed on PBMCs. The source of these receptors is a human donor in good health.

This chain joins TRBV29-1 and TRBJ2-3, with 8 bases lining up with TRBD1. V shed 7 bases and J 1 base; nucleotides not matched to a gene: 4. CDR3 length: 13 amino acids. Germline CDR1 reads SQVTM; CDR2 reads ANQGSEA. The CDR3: CSATGVGTDTQYF. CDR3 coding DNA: TGCAGCGCGACAGGGGTTGGCACAGATACGCAGTATTTT.

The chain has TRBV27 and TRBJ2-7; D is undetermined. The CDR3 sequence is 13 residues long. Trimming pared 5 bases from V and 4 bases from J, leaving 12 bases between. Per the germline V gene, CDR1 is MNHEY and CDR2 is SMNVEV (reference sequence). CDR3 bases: TGTGCCAGCAGTCCGGAGCCCGGATACGAGCAGTACTTC. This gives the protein CASSPEPGYEQYF.

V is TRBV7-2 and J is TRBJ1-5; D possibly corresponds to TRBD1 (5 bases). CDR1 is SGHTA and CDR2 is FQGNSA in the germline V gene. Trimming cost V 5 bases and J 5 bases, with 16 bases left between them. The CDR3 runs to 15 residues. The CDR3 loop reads CASSLVGAKDQPQHF. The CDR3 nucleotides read TGTGCCAGCAGCCTGGTAGGGGCCAAGGATCAGCCCCAGCATTTT.

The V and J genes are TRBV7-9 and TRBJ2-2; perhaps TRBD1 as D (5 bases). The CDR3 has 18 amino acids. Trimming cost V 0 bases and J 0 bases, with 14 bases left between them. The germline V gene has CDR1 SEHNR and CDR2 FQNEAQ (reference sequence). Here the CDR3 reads CASSLAGSREPNTGELFF. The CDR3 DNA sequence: TGTGCCAGCAGCTTAGCGGGTAGCAGGGAACCGAACACCGGGGAGCTGTTTTTT.

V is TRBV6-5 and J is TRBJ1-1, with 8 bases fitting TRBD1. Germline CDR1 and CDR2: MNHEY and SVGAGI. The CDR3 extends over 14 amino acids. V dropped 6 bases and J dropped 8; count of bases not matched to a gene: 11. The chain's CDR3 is CASSVYRGSLEAFF. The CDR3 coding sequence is TGTGCCAGCAGCGTCTACAGGGGGTCGCTAGAAGCTTTCTTT.

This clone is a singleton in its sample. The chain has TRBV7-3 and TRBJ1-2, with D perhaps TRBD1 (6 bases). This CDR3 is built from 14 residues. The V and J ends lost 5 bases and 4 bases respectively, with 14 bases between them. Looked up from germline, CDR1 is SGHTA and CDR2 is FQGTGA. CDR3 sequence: CASSKDRTSYGYTF. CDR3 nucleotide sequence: TGTGCCAGCAGCAAAGACAGGACGAGCTATGGCTACACCTTC.

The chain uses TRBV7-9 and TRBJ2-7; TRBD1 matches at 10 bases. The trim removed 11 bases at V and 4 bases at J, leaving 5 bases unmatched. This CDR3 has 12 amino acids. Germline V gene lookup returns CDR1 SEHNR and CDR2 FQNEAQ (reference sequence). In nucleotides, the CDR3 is TGTGCCGAAAGGACAGGGGGGTACGAGCAGTACTTC. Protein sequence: CAERTGGYEQYF.

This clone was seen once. The CDR3 coding sequence is TGTGCCAGTGTGGCCGGGACAGGGGTTGGGGAGACCCAGTACTTC. The encoded protein is CASVAGTGVGETQYF. The V call is TRBV19, the J call TRBJ2-5; 10 positions agree with TRBD1. With V trimmed by 8 bases and J by 5 bases, 11 bases remained unmatched. CDR3 size: 15 residues. In germline, CDR1 is LNHDA, CDR2 SQIVND (reference sequence). Full variable domain (outside the CDR3, taken from reference TRBV19 and TRBJ2-5): DGGITQSPKYLFRKEGQNVTLSCEQNLNHDAMYWYRQDPGQGLRLIYYSQIVNDFQKGDIAEGYSVSREKKESFPLTVTSAQKNPTAFYLCASVAGTGVGETQYFGPGTRLLVL.

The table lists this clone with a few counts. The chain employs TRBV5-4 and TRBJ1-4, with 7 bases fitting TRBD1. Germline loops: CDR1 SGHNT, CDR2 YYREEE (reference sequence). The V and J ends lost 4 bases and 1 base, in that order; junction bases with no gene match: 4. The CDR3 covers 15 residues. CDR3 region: CASSRYRGTNEKLFF. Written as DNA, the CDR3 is TGTGCCAGCAGCCGCTACAGGGGAACTAATGAAAAACTGTTTTTT.

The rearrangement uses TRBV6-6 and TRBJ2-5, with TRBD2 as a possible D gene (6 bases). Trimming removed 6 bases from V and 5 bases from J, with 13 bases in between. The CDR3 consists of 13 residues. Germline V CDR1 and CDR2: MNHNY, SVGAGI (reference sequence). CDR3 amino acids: CASRGLPGETQYF. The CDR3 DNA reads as TGTGCCAGCAGGGGACTCCCTGGCGAGACCCAGTACTTC.

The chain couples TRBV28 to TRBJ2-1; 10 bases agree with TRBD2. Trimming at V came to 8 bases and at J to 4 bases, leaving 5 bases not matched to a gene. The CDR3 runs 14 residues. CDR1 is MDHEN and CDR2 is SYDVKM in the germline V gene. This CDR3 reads CASLPSGSYNEQFF. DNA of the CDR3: TGTGCCAGCCTACCTAGCGGGAGTTACAATGAGCAGTTCTTC.

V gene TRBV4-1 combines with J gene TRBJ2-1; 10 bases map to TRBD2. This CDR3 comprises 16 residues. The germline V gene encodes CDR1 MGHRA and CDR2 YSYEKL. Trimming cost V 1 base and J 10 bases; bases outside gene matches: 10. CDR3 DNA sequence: TGCGCCAGCAGCCAAGTTTGGTCACTAGCGGGATTCGAGCAGTTCTTC. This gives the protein CASSQVWSLAGFEQFF.